This entry is about one T cell receptor beta chain. One junction end disagrees with the germline gene, perhaps due to a read error. CDR3 length equals 16 residues. CDR1 and CDR2 (germline): SNHLY, FYNNEI. After isolation, RNA underwent reverse transcription to generate cDNA as the sequencing template. The assay was immunoSEQ multiplex PCR, and TCRdb's table has in-frame clones only and misses some. The sample shows about 120,000 clones, around 58% of them seen only once. The data belong to a study of CD8+ T cells in alopecia areata. Treatment here: oral pan-JAK inhibitor, 5-10 mg twice daily. The origin of this receptor is a human donor with alopecia areata. The sample was CD8+ T cells sorted from blood, taken at week 4, from a patient treated with tofacitinib. The V call is TRBV2, the J call TRBJ2-5; 11 bases are shared with TRBD2. CDR3 DNA sequence: TGTGCCAGCAGTGAATGGACTAGCGGGCCCCAAGGGACCCAGTACTTC. Protein: CASSEWTSGPQGTQYF.